This paragraph covers one TCR beta chain sequence. Original processing methods: Reference gene primer amplification yielded estimated nucleated cell counts. Using immunoSEQ multiplex PCR, the repertoire was profiled, and TCRdb retains in-frame clones only, with some absent. That table is the source of V, J and clone size, and D and trimming were worked out from the DNA. In the table there are tens of thousands of clones, around 90% of which are singletons. Trimming left V 0 bases short and J 2 bases short, with 11 bases between. The CDR3 contains 16 residues. Germline V lookup: CDR1 SGHAT, CDR2 FQNNGV. This sample is part of a study of blood T cell repertoires in COVID-19.

The J gene is TRBJ1-5, the V gene TRBV11-2; tentatively, D is TRBD1 (5 bases). Sequences were obtained from peripheral blood. This receptor was taken from a man between 50 and 59 years old with active COVID-19. The DNA of the CDR3 is TGTGCCAGCAGCTTAGAGGCAGGGCGTCGCAATCAGCCCCAGCATTTT. It codes for CASSLEAGRRNQPQHF.